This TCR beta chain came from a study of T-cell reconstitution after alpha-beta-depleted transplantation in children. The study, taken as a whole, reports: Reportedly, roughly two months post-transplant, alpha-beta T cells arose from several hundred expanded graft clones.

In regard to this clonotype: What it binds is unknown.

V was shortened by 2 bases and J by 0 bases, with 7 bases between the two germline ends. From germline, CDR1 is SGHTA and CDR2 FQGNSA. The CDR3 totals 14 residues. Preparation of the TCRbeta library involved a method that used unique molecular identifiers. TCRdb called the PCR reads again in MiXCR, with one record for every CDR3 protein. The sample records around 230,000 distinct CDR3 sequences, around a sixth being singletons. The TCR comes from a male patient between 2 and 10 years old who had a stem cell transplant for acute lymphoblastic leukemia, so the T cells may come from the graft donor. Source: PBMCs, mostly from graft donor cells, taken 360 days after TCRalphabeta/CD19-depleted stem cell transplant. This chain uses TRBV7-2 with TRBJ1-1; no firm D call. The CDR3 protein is CASSLSPMNTEAFF. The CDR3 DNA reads TGTGCCAGCAGCTTAAGCCCGATGAACACTGAAGCTTTCTTT.